This T cell receptor beta chain was captured in a study of patients and donors after allogeneic stem cell transplantation. This clonotype was seen a few times. TCRdb ran MiXCR on the RT-PCR reads and lists one entry per CDR3 protein. The sample holds approximately 150,000 distinct CDR3 sequences, approximately 35% seen once. This clonotype originated in a human donor who was either an allogeneic HSCT recipient or a stem cell or donor lymphocyte infusion donor (not recorded which). It is not recorded whose cells these are; they may come from a transplant donor. Sequences were obtained from blood, either unsorted or a sorted T cell fraction (not recorded which).

The CDR3 sequence: CASSNHRQDYGYTF. CDR3 DNA sequence: TGTGCCAGCAGTAACCACCGACAAGACTATGGCTACACCTTC. V gene TRBV12-3 or TRBV12-4 combines with J gene TRBJ1-2; no clear D. This CDR3 contains 14 residues. The germline V and J ends were trimmed by 5 bases and 3 bases, with 13 bases remaining between them.